This TCR beta chain was captured in a study of blood T cell repertoires in COVID-19. Study-level background: Both acute and convalescent COVID-19 samples were obtained from the United States, Italy and Spain. T cells, B-cell-depleted T cells, or PBMCs provided the cDNA or gDNA that served as material.

As processed by the authors: For nucleated cells, counts were estimated from reference gene primer amplification. Produced via immunoSEQ multiplex PCR; TCRdb's table is partial and in-frame only. V and J calls and clone size come straight from that table; D and trimming were deduced from the DNA. The table includes about 150,000 clones, 90% detected once. The ends were cut back, 5 bases at V and 7 bases at J, with 14 bases in the middle. Germline V gives CDR1 SNHLY, CDR2 FYNNEI. The CDR3 is 13 amino acids. This clonotype was sampled from a man aged 50-59 years with acute or convalescent COVID-19. Sequenced input: peripheral blood. The V and J genes are TRBV2 and TRBJ1-2; the D gene is possibly TRBD1 (6 bases). The CDR3 coding sequence is TGTGCCAGCAGTCAGACTACGACAGGTGGCTACACCTTC. This codes for CASSQTTTGGYTF.